The rows below give T cell receptor beta chains drawn from one sample of a study of blood T cell repertoires in COVID-19. Clones were read by immunoSEQ multiplex PCR, and TCRdb kept only the in-frame ones, dropping some. The profile shows 250,000 to 350,000 clones, about 82% of them singletons. Sequenced: peripheral blood. Source of these receptors: a woman aged 50 to 65 with acute or convalescent COVID-19. CDR3s include the opening cysteine and the closing phenylalanine or tryptophan. D genes are given only for firm matches. For some rows the clone size is stated as once, few or many, or as a class when expanded; others skip it.

clone_size j_call d_call v_call cdr3_length cdr3_aa cdr3_nt
NA TRBJ2-1 TRBD2 TRBV7-2 16 CASTHPSGESYNEQFF TGTGCCAGCACCCATCCTAGCGGGGAATCCTACAATGAGCAGTTCTTC
NA TRBJ1-1 NA TRBV7-2 13 CASSSRVDSIAFF TGTGCCAGCAGCTCTCGGGTTGACTCCATCGCTTTCTTT
NA TRBJ2-7 NA TRBV12-5 11 CASGTGYEQYF TGTGCTAGTGGTACCGGCTACGAGCAGTACTTC
NA TRBJ1-2 NA TRBV24-1 15 CATSDSGGANYGYTF TGTGCCACCAGTGATTCCGGCGGCGCTAACTATGGCTACACCTTC
NA TRBJ1-5 NA TRBV15 14 CATSRGGGGQPQHF TGTGCCACCAGCAGAGGGGGTGGGGGGCAGCCCCAGCATTTT
once TRBJ2-7 TRBD2 TRBV18 16 CASSASLAGDWYEQYF TGTGCCAGCTCAGCGAGTCTAGCGGGAGATTGGTACGAGCAGTACTTC
NA TRBJ2-7 TRBD2 TRBV7-2 16 CASSLVGAGGSYEQYF TGTGCCAGCAGCTTAGTTGGAGCGGGGGGCTCCTACGAGCAGTACTTC
NA TRBJ2-3 NA TRBV11-2 13 CASSPPTEITQYF TGTGCCAGCAGCCCCCCGACAGAGATTACGCAGTATTTT
NA TRBJ2-5 NA TRBV18 14 CASSPNRKQETQYF TGTGCCAGCTCACCTAACAGGAAGCAAGAGACCCAGTACTTC
NA TRBJ1-2 NA TRBV5-1 16 CASTPGGQKTNYGYTF TGCGCCAGCACCCCGGGGGGGCAGAAAACTAACTATGGCTACACCTTC
NA TRBJ1-1 TRBD1 TRBV5-1 14 CASSWDRSNTEAFF TGCGCCAGCAGTTGGGACAGGTCGAACACTGAAGCTTTCTTT
NA TRBJ2-2 NA TRBV6-5 14 CASTAVGDTGELFF TGTGCCAGCACTGCGGTGGGTGACACCGGGGAGCTGTTTTTT
NA TRBJ1-1 NA TRBV29-1 15 CSVSVGSRMNTEAFF TGCAGCGTTTCCGTCGGGTCTCGGATGAACACTGAAGCTTTCTTT
NA TRBJ2-5 TRBD1 TRBV7-9 14 CASSPLTGAETQYF TGTGCCAGCAGCCCCTTGACAGGGGCGGAGACCCAGTACTTC
NA TRBJ2-7 NA TRBV28 16 CASLPNFLTVSYEQYF TGTGCCAGTCTTCCAAACTTCCTTACAGTTTCCTACGAGCAGTACTTC
NA TRBJ1-5 NA TRBV6-5 14 CASSYRGGGQPQHF TGTGCCAGCAGTTACAGAGGGGGAGGGCAGCCCCAGCATTTT
NA TRBJ2-5 NA TRBV21-1 15 CASSKNHSPQETQYF TGTGCCAGCAGCAAAAACCACAGCCCCCAAGAGACCCAGTACTTC
NA TRBJ1-2 NA TRBV10-3 14 CAISGGAPLGGYTF TGTGCCATCAGCGGGGGGGCCCCATTAGGGGGCTACACCTTC
NA TRBJ2-5 NA TRBV7-6 12 CASSLARETQYF TGTGCCAGCAGCTTAGCGCGTGAGACCCAGTACTTC
NA TRBJ1-1 NA TRBV19 14 CASSSVTTNTEAFF TGTGCCAGTAGTTCGGTGACAACGAACACTGAAGCTTTCTTT
NA TRBJ2-3 TRBD1 TRBV7-9 13 CASSLGDRGTQYF TGTGCCAGCAGCTTAGGGGACAGGGGTACGCAGTATTTT
NA TRBJ2-2 NA TRBV2 16 CASRGPRTVNTGELFF TGTGCCAGCCGAGGGCCGAGGACAGTGAACACCGGGGAGCTGTTTTTT
NA TRBJ2-5 TRBD1 TRBV5-1 14 CASSPSGQQETQYF TGCGCCAGCAGCCCATCGGGACAGCAAGAGACCCAGTACTTC
once TRBJ1-1 TRBD1 TRBV29-1 13 CSVQQGARTEAFF TGCAGCGTTCAACAGGGGGCGCGAACTGAAGCTTTCTTT
NA TRBJ1-2 TRBD1 TRBV20-1 11 CSAQDRGGYTF TGCAGTGCTCAGGACAGGGGTGGCTACACCTTC
NA TRBJ2-1 TRBD2 TRBV27 15 CASSMTGTSGSFQFF TGTGCCAGCAGTATGACCGGGACTAGCGGGAGTTTCCAGTTCTTC
NA TRBJ1-3 NA TRBV9 12 CASEGAGNTIYF TGTGCCAGCGAGGGTGCTGGAAACACCATATATTTT
NA TRBJ2-1 NA TRBV7-2 14 CASSQQGLYNEQFF TGTGCCAGCAGCCAGCAGGGTCTGTACAATGAGCAGTTCTTC
NA TRBJ2-3 TRBD2 TRBV7-6 14 CASSTTSGTDTQYF TGTGCCAGCAGCACGACTAGCGGCACAGATACGCAGTATTTT
NA TRBJ2-7 TRBD1 TRBV19 15 CASSDPGQGAYEQYF TGTGCCAGTAGTGACCCGGGACAGGGAGCCTACGAGCAGTACTTC
NA TRBJ2-7 TRBD2 TRBV28 17 CASSLNPSGRSQYEQYF TGTGCCAGCAGTTTAAACCCTAGCGGGAGGTCCCAATACGAGCAGTACTTC
NA TRBJ2-5 NA TRBV5-6 16 CASSFRPTRAQETQYF TGTGCCAGCAGCTTCCGGCCGACTAGGGCACAAGAGACCCAGTACTTC
NA TRBJ2-3 TRBD2 TRBV7-2 15 CASSSTGGSTDTQYF TGTGCCAGCAGCTCCACGGGGGGGAGCACAGATACGCAGTATTTT
NA TRBJ1-4 NA TRBV5-1 16 CASSSTIQGSGEKLFF TGCGCCAGCAGCTCTACTATACAGGGATCTGGCGAAAAACTGTTTTTT
NA TRBJ2-1 TRBD2 TRBV4-1 14 CASSQAGTSGEQFF TGCGCCAGCAGCCAAGCCGGGACTAGCGGGGAGCAGTTCTTC
NA TRBJ1-3 TRBD1 TRBV3-1/TRBV3-2 15 CASSPWDRAGNTIYF TGTGCCAGCAGCCCCTGGGACAGGGCTGGAAACACCATATATTTT
NA TRBJ1-3 NA TRBV7-9 17 CASSPKVGTGTGNTIYF TGTGCCAGCAGCCCCAAAGTTGGAACAGGGACTGGAAACACCATATATTTT
NA TRBJ1-4 TRBD1 TRBV4-3 14 CASTYKGAGEKLFF TGCGCCAGCACCTACAAGGGGGCTGGGGAAAAACTGTTTTTT
NA TRBJ2-2 TRBD2 TRBV18 16 CASSPLAGRNTGELFF TGTGCCAGCTCACCGCTAGCGGGAAGGAACACCGGGGAGCTGTTTTTT
NA TRBJ1-5 TRBD1 TRBV28 18 CASSLLGQSYGSNQPQHF TGTGCCAGCAGTTTATTGGGACAGTCTTATGGTAGCAATCAGCCCCAGCATTTT
NA TRBJ2-7 TRBD2 TRBV7-8 16 CASSPREGSRSYEQYF TGTGCCAGCAGCCCTAGGGAGGGGTCGCGCTCCTACGAGCAGTACTTC
NA TRBJ2-6 NA TRBV6-4 17 CASSDGAEASGANVLTF TGTGCCAGCAGTGACGGAGCGGAAGCCTCTGGGGCCAACGTCCTGACTTTC
once TRBJ1-6 NA TRBV20-1 13 CSASRGNNSPLHF TGCAGTGCTAGTCGGGGAAATAATTCACCCCTCCACTTT
NA TRBJ1-4 TRBD1 TRBV19 15 CASSPDRAGNEKLFF TGTGCCAGTAGTCCAGACAGGGCTGGGAATGAAAAACTGTTTTTT
once TRBJ2-5 TRBD2 TRBV4-1 15 CASSQARRGQETQYF TGCGCCAGCAGTCAAGCCAGGCGGGGGCAAGAGACCCAGTACTTC
NA TRBJ2-1 NA TRBV6-5 13 CASRALQDNEQFF TGTGCCAGCAGGGCCCTACAGGACAATGAGCAGTTCTTC
NA TRBJ2-3 NA TRBV5-1 18 CASSLRNTTGLSADTQYF TGCGCCAGCAGCCTACGAAATACTACAGGTCTGTCCGCAGATACGCAGTATTTT
NA TRBJ2-7 TRBD2 TRBV6-1 17 CASSELPGTSGAYEQYF TGTGCCAGCAGTGAGCTCCCCGGGACTAGCGGGGCCTACGAGCAGTACTTC